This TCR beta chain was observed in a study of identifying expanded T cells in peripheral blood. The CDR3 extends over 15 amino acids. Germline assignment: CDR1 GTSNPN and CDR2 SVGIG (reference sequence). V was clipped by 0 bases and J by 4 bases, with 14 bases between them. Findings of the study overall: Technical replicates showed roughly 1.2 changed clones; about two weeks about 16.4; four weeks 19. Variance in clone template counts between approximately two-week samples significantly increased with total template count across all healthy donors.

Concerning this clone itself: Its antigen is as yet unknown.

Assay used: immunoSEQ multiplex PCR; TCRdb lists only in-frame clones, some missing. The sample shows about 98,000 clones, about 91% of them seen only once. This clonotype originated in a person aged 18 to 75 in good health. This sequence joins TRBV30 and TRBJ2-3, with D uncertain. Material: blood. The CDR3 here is CAWSVGQALPDTQYF. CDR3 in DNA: TGTGCCTGGAGTGTCGGGCAGGCACTCCCAGATACGCAGTATTTT.